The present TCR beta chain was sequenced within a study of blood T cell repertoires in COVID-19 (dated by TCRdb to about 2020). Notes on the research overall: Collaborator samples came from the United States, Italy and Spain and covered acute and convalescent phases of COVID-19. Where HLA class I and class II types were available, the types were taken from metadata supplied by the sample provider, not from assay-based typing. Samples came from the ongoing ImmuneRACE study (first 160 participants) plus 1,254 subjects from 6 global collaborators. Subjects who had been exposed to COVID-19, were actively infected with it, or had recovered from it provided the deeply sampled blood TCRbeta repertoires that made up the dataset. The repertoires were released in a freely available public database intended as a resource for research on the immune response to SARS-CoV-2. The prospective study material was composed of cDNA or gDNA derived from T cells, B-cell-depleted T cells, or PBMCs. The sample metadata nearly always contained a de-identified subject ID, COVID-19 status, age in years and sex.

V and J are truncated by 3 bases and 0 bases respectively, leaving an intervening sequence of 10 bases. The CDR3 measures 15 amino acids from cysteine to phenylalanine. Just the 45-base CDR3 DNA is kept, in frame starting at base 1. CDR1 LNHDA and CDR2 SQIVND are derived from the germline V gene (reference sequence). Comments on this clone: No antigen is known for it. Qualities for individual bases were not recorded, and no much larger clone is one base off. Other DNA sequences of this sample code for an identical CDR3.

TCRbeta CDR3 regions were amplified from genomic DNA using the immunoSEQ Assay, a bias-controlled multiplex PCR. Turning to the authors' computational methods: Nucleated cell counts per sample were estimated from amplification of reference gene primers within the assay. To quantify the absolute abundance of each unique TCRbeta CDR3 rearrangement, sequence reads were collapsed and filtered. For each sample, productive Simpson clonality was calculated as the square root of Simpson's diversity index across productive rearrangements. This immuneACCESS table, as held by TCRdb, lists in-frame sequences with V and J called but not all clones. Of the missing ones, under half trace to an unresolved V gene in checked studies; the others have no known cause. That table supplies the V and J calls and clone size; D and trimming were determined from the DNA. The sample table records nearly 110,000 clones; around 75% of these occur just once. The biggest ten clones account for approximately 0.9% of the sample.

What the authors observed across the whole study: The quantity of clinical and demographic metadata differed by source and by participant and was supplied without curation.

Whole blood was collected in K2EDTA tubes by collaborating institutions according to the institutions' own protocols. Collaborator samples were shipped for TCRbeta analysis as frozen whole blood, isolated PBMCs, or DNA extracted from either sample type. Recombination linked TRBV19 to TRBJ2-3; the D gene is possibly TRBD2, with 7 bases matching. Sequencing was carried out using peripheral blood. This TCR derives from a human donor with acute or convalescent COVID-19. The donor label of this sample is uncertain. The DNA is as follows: TGTGCCAGTAGTATCGGGGGGCCTAGCACAGATACGCAGTATTTT. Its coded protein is CASSIGGPSTDTQYF.